The following is a TCR beta chain sequence with its context. Its cognate antigen is unknown. Assay used: immunoSEQ multiplex PCR; TCRdb lists only in-frame clones, some missing. The data show approximately 100,000 clones, with around 90% seen just once and approximately 8% held by the top ten. The data stem from a study of T cell responses to AZD1222 COVID-19 vaccine. Study-level findings and limits: Nearly half of the spike-specific TCRs reportedly recognize variant regions that carry no mutations. At 160-218 and 743-854, vaccine-associated CD4 TCRs were dominant, and they spanned spike. Clonal diversity was possibly underestimated, and the donors were mostly white British, with more females.

Whether given at about 4 or about 12 weeks, second doses were pooled. This specimen consisted of peripheral blood, obtained 28 days after the second AZD1222 dose. The sequence was obtained from an adult who received the AZD1222 COVID-19 vaccine.

CDR3 DNA sequence: TGTGCCAGCAGCGCAATGCCGGGCCCCTCCTACGAGCAGTACTTC. This translates into CASSAMPGPSYEQYF. The chain employs TRBV9 and TRBJ2-7; D is ambiguous. Trimming took 3 bases from V and 0 from J, leaving 13 bases between them. CDR3 size: 15 residues. In germline, CDR1 is SGDLS, CDR2 YYNGEE. The full variable domain, completed using reference TRBV9 and TRBJ2-7, is DSGVTQTPKHLITATGQRVTLRCSPRSGDLSVYWYQQSLDQGLQFLIQYYNGEERAKGNILERFSAQQFPDLHSELNLSSLELGDSALYFCASSAMPGPSYEQYFGPGTRLTVT.